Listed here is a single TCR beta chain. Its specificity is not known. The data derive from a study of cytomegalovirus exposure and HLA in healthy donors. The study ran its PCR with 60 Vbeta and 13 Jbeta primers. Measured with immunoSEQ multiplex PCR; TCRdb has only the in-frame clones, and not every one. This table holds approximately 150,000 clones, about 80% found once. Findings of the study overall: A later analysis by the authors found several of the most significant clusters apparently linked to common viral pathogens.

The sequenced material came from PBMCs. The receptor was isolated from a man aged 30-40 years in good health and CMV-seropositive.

CDR3 in DNA: TGTGCCAGCAGCTTAACAGGCGGTGCGGGTGACGCAGATACGCAGTATTTT. It is translated as CASSLTGGAGDADTQYF. The V and J genes are TRBV7-3 and TRBJ2-3, with D tentatively TRBD2 (5 bases). Trimming took off 0 bases at V and 4 bases at J, with 17 bases between the two ends. Germline V lookup: CDR1 SGHTA, CDR2 FQGTGA. There are 17 residues in the CDR3.